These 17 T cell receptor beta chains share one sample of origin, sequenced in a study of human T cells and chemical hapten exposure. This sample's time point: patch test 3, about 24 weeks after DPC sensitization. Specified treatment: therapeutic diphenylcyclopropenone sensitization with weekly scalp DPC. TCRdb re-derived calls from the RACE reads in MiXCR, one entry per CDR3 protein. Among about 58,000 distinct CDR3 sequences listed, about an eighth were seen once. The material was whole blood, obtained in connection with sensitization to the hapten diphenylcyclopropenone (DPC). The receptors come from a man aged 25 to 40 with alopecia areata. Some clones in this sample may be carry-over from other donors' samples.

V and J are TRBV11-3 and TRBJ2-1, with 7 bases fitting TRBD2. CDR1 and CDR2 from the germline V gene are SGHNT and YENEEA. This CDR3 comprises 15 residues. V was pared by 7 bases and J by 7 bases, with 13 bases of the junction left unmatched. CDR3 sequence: CASNRGGGLRNEQFF. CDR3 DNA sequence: TGTGCCAGCAACCGCGGGGGAGGACTAAGGAATGAGCAGTTCTTC.

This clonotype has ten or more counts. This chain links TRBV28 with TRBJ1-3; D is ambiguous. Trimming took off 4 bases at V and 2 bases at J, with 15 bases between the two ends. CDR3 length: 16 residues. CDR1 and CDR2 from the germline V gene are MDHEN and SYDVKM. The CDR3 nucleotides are TGTGCCAGCAGTTATCCGGGCTCCCACCCTGGAAACACCATATATTTT. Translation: CASSYPGSHPGNTIYF. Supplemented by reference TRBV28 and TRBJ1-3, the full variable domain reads DVKVTQSSRYLVKRTGEKVFLECVQDMDHENMFWYRQDPGLGLRLIYFSYDVKMKEKGDIPEGYSVSREKKERFSLILESASTNQTSMYLCASSYPGSHPGNTIYFGEGSWLTVV.

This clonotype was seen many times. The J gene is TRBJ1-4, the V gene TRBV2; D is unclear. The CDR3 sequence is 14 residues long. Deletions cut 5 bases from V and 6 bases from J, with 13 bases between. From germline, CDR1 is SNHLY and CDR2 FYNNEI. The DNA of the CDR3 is TGTGCCAGCAGTAGATGGTGGCAGGATGAAAAACTGTTTTTT. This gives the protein CASSRWWQDEKLFF.

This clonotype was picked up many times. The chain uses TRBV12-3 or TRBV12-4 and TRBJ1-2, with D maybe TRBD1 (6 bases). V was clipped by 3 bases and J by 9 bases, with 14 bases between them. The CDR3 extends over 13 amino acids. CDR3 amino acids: CASSLDRFYSYTF. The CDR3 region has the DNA TGTGCCAGCAGTTTGGACAGATTTTATAGCTACACCTTC.

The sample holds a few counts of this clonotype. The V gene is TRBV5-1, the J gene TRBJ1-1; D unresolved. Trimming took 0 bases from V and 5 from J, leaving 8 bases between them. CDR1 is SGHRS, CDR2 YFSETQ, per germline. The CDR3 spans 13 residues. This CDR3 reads CASSLAVWTEAFF. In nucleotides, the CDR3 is TGCGCCAGCAGCTTGGCCGTATGGACTGAAGCTTTCTTT. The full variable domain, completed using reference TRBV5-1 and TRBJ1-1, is KAGVTQTPRYLIKTRGQQVTLSCSPISGHRSVSWYQQTPGQGLQFLFEYFSETQRNKGNFPGRFSGRQFSNSRSEMNVSTLELGDSALYLCASSLAVWTEAFFGQGTRLTVV.

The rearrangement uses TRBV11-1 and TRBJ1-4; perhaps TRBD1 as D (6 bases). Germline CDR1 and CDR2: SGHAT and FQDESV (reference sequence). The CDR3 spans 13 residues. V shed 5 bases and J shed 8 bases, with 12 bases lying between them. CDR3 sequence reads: CASSPRTDEKLFF. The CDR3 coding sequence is TGTGCCAGCAGCCCCCGGACAGACGAAAAACTGTTTTTT.

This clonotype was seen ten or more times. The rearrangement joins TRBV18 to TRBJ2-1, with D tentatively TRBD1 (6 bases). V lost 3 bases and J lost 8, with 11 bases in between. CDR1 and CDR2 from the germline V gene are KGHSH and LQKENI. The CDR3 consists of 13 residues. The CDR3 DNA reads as TGTGCCAGCTCACCCGAACAGGGCGATGAGCAGTTCTTC. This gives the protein CASSPEQGDEQFF.

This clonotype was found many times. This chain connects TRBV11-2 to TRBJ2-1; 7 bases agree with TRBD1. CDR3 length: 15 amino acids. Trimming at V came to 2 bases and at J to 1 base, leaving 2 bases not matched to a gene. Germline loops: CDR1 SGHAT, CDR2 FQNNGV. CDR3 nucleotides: TGTGCCAGCAGCTTAATCAGGGGGTCCTACAATGAGCAGTTCTTC. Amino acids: CASSLIRGSYNEQFF.

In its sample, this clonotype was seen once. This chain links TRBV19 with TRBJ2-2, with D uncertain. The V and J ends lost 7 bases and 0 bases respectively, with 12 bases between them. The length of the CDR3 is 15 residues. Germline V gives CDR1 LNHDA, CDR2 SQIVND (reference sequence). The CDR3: CASNHRRANTGELFF. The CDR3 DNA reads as TGTGCCAGTAACCATCGACGGGCGAACACCGGGGAGCTGTTTTTT.

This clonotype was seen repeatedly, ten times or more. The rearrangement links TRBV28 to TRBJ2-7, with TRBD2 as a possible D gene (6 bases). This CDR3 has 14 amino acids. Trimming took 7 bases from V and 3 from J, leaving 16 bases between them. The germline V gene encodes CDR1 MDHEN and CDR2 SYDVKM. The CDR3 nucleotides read TGTGCCAGCACCGCCGGGGGAAAGATCTACGAGCAGTACTTC. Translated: CASTAGGKIYEQYF.

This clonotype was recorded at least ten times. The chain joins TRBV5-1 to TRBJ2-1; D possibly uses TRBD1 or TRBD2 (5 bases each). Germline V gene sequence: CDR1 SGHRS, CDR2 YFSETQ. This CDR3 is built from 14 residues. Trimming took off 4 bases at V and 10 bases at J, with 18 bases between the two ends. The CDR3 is CASSLAGAATEQFF. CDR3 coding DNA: TGCGCCAGCAGCCTGGCCGGGGCAGCCACGGAGCAGTTCTTC.

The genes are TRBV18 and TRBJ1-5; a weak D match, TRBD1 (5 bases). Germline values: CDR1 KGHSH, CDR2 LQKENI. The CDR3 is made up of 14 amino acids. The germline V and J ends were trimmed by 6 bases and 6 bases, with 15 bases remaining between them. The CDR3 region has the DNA TGTGCCAGCTCCCCAGGGATTAGCCCTCAGCCCCAGCATTTT. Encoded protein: CASSPGISPQPQHF. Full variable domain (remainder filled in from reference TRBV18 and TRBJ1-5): NAGVMQNPRHLVRRRGQEARLRCSPMKGHSHVYWYRQLPEEGLKFMVYLQKENIIDESGMPKERFSAEFPKEGPSILRIQQVVRGDSAAYFCASSPGISPQPQHFGDGTRLSIL.

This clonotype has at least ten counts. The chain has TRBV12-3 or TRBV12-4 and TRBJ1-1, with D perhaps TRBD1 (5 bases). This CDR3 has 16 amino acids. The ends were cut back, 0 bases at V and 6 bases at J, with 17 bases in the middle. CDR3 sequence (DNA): TGTGCCAGCAGTTTAGCGCGGGACCCGAGTCAGGCTGAAGCTTTCTTT. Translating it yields CASSLARDPSQAEAFF.

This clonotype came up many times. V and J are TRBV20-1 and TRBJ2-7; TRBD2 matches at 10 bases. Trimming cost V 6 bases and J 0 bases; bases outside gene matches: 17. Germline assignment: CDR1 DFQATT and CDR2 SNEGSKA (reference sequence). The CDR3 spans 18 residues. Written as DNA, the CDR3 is TGCAGTGCCGCTGGGGTGGCTAGCGGGGGCCTGAGCTCCTACGAGCAGTACTTC. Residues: CSAAGVASGGLSSYEQYF.

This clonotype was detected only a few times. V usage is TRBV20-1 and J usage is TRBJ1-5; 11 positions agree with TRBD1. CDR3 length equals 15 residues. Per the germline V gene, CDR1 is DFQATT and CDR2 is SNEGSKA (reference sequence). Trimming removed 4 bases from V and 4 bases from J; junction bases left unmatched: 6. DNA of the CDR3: TGCAGTGCTATATTGGGACAGGGGGGGAATCAGCCCCAGCATTTT. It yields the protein CSAILGQGGNQPQHF.

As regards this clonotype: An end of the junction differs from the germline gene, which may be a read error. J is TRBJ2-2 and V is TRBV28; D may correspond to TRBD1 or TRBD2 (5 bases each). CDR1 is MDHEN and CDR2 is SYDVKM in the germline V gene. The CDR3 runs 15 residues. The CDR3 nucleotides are TGTGCCTGCAGTTTAACGGGGCAGGGCACCGGGGAGCTGTTTTTT. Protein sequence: CACSLTGQGTGELFF.

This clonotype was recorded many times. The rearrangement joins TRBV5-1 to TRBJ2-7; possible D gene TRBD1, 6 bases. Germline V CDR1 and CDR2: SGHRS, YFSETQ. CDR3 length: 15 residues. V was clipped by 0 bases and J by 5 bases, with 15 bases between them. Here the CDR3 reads CASSLEGVGADEQYF. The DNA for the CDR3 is TGCGCCAGCAGCTTGGAGGGAGTGGGGGCGGACGAGCAGTACTTC.